A selection of T cell receptor beta chains follows, all from one sample in a study of OX40 agonist ivuxolimab in advanced cancers. Clones were read by immunoSEQ multiplex PCR, and TCRdb kept only the in-frame ones, dropping some. The table has about 69,000 clones, more than 75% seen once. The sequenced sample was CD4+ or CD8+ T cells sorted from blood, obtained in a trial of the OX40 agonist ivuxolimab. Receptor source: an adult with an advanced solid tumor such as melanoma, head and neck, liver or kidney cancer. Both conserved end residues are part of each CDR3. D genes are given only for firm matches. Not all rows give a size; the values are once, few, many and, for expanded clones, a class.

v_call	clone_size	cdr3_length	d_call	j_call	cdr3_aa	cdr3_nt
TRBV4-3	.	13	.	TRBJ2-7	CASSQDWREEQYF	TGCGCCAGCAGCCAAGATTGGAGGGAGGAGCAGTACTTC
TRBV5-6	.	15	.	TRBJ2-5	CASSRAREKKETQYF	TGTGCCAGCAGCAGGGCCAGGGAGAAAAAAGAGACCCAGTACTTC
TRBV7-8	.	14	.	TRBJ2-7	CASSSIGRTYEQYF	TGTGCCAGCAGCTCTATCGGACGGACCTACGAGCAGTACTTC
TRBV11-1	.	14	.	TRBJ2-7	CASSPTGLPYEQYF	TGTGCCAGCAGCCCAACCGGGTTGCCCTACGAGCAGTACTTC
TRBV19	once	13	.	TRBJ1-5	CASSGTGHTAQHF	TGTGCCAGTAGTGGTACGGGACACACGGCCCAGCATTTT
TRBV21-1	.	14	.	TRBJ1-1	CASSKEPVNTEAFF	TGTGCCAGCAGCAAAGAGCCCGTGAACACTGAAGCTTTCTTT
TRBV11-2	.	18	TRBD1	TRBJ2-1	CASSLFFTGASLGNEQFF	TGTGCCAGCAGCTTATTCTTCACAGGGGCCAGTTTGGGAAATGAGCAGTTCTTC
TRBV4-3	.	15	.	TRBJ2-2	CASSHGTLNTGELFF	TGCGCCAGCAGCCACGGGACTTTGAACACCGGGGAGCTGTTTTTT
TRBV7-8	.	14	.	TRBJ1-1	CASSLGSGYTEAFF	TGTGCCAGCAGCTTAGGGTCAGGGTACACTGAAGCTTTCTTT
TRBV30	.	13	.	TRBJ1-1	CAFEGRLNTEAFF	TGTGCCTTTGAGGGACGGTTGAACACTGAAGCTTTCTTT
TRBV9	.	14	TRBD2	TRBJ2-1	CASSVSGGYNEQFF	TGTGCCAGCAGCGTAAGCGGGGGCTACAATGAGCAGTTCTTC
TRBV7-9	.	12	TRBD1	TRBJ1-1	CASRTGTSEAFF	TGTGCCAGCAGGACAGGGACCTCTGAAGCTTTCTTT
TRBV7-3	.	15	.	TRBJ2-2	CASSLNAGSYGELFF	TGTGCCAGCAGCTTAAATGCAGGGTCGTACGGGGAGCTGTTTTTT
TRBV7-7	few	13	.	TRBJ2-2	CASSLGPTGELFF	TGTGCTAGCAGCTTAGGACCCACCGGGGAGCTGTTTTTT
TRBV28	.	17	TRBD1	TRBJ2-7	CASSLSRVSGQTYEQYF	TGTGCCAGCAGTTTATCTAGGGTCTCGGGACAGACCTACGAGCAGTACTTC
TRBV7-3	.	13	TRBD1	TRBJ1-1	CASSPGTGSEAFF	TGTGCCAGCAGCCCGGGGACAGGGTCTGAAGCTTTCTTT
TRBV9	.	16	TRBD2	TRBJ2-3	CASSVADSGFTDTQYF	TGTGCCAGCAGCGTAGCGGATAGCGGGTTCACAGATACGCAGTATTTT
TRBV7-2	.	15	TRBD1	TRBJ1-6	CASSVRDRDNSPLHF	TGTGCCAGCAGCGTCCGGGACAGGGATAATTCACCCCTCCACTTT
TRBV7-2	.	15	TRBD2	TRBJ2-2	CASSSGLAVTGELFF	TGTGCCAGCAGCTCAGGACTAGCGGTAACCGGGGAGCTGTTTTTT
TRBV5-1	.	12	.	TRBJ2-3	CASSPKEPLQYF	TGCGCCAGCAGCCCTAAAGAACCTTTACAGTATTTT
TRBV11-3	once	14	.	TRBJ1-6	CASSLGDLGTPLHF	TGTGCCAGCAGCTTAGGGGACCTCGGGACACCCCTCCACTTT
TRBV9	.	13	.	TRBJ1-1	CASSVYVNTEAFF	TGTGCCAGCAGCGTTTACGTTAACACTGAAGCTTTCTTT
TRBV7-2	.	16	.	TRBJ2-3	CASSFLKKSGTDTQYF	TGTGCCAGCAGCTTTCTAAAGAAATCGGGCACAGATACGCAGTATTTT